In this sample, the clone carrying this TCR beta chain turned up a few times. Its antigen is not known. The data stem from a study of metastatic and nonmetastatic thyroid tumors. Study in general: For malignant and benign thyroid patients, tumor or nodule tissue and blood were the sources whose repertoires were compared. Study results and limitations: When malignant thyroid tumors were compared with benign nodules, TCR beta diversity was reportedly significantly higher in the malignant tumors. This held in both blood and tumor samples.

Not a single patient had been given any form of treatment at any point before undergoing thyroid surgery. Germline loops: CDR1 MNHNS, CDR2 SASEGT. The J segment lost 4 bases and the V segment lost 6 bases, leaving 6 bases of the junction unmatched. The CDR3 sequence is 14 residues long. Authors' processing steps: Using the CDR3 differences seen across clinicopathological groups, the authors built a distant-metastasis classifier for papillary thyroid cancer, which was meant to discriminate distant-metastatic patients. From the PCR reads, TCRdb re-called clones with MiXCR. For this entry, the V and J calls and clone size follow TCRdb and not the study's own pipeline. The sample records roughly 18,000 clones, 34% being singletons.

The receptor was isolated from a male donor with papillary thyroid cancer or a benign thyroid nodule (not recorded which). Some clones in this sample may be carry-over from other donors' samples. The sequencing input was tumor tissue. The chain links TRBV6-1 to TRBJ2-5; TRBD2 aligns across 9 bases. DNA of the CDR3: TGTGCCAGCAGGGATTTGACTAGCGGAGAGACCCAGTACTTC. It translates to CASRDLTSGETQYF.